Presented here are 30 T cell receptor beta chains from one specimen sequenced in a study of T cells after yellow fever vaccination. Each CDR3 protein gets one entry after TCRdb re-called the 5' RACE reads with MiXCR. The sample lists 95,000 to 100,000 distinct CDR3 sequences, approximately 5.5% occurring once. This specimen consisted of CD8+ T cells sorted from PBMCs, obtained 10 days after the yellow fever booster vaccination. All receptors derive from a man younger than 35 who received the YFV17D yellow fever vaccine.

This clonotype was observed a few times. The chain recombines TRBV12-5 with TRBJ2-7; possible D gene TRBD2, 6 bases. Trimming removed 5 bases at V and 3 bases at J, with 17 bases between. Germline V CDR1 and CDR2: LGHNT, FRNRAP. There are 15 residues in the CDR3. The CDR3 loop reads CASGPGLFSFYEQYF. The CDR3 DNA sequence: TGTGCTAGTGGTCCGGGACTGTTCTCTTTCTACGAGCAGTACTTC.

Only a few counts were recorded for this clonotype. The J gene is TRBJ1-6, the V gene TRBV27; TRBD1 might be the D (5 bases). V was clipped by 2 bases and J by 7 bases, with 9 bases between them. The CDR3 is 14 amino acids. The germline CDR1 and CDR2 sequences are MNHEY and SMNVEV (reference sequence). The CDR3 nucleotides read TGTGCCAGCAGTTTACGGGACGTAAATTCACCCCTCCACTTT. The encoded protein is CASSLRDVNSPLHF.

This rearrangement joins TRBV7-9 to TRBJ2-5; unclear D gene. This CDR3 comprises 15 residues. V was trimmed by 3 bases and J by 2 bases, leaving 13 bases between them. In germline, CDR1 is SEHNR, CDR2 FQNEAQ (reference sequence). DNA of the CDR3: TGTGCCAGCAGCTTGAACAGCTACAAACAAGAGACCCAGTACTTC. This encodes CASSLNSYKQETQYF.

The V gene is TRBV19, the J gene TRBJ2-7; 9 bases align to TRBD1. With 1 base clipped from V and 6 bases from J, the junction kept 7 bases outside the gene matches. The CDR3 is 15 residues long. Germline-derived CDR1 and CDR2 are LNHDA and SQIVND (reference sequence). CDR3 nucleotide sequence: TGTGCCAGTAGTATAGTCGGGACAGGGATAAGCGAGCAGTACTTC. It is translated as CASSIVGTGISEQYF.

This clonotype was seen at least ten times. The V call is TRBV12-5, the J call TRBJ2-1, with 7 bases that match TRBD1. Trimming removed 1 base from V and 3 bases from J; junction bases left unmatched: 9. This CDR3 has 17 residues. CDR1 and CDR2 (germline): LGHNT, FRNRAP. CDR3 coding DNA: TGTGCTAGTGGTTTGGACCTCTCGGGGACAGACTACAATGAGCAGTTCTTC. It yields the protein CASGLDLSGTDYNEQFF. Drawing the rest from reference TRBV12-5 and TRBJ2-1, the complete variable domain is DARVTQTPRHKVTEMGQEVTMRCQPILGHNTVFWYRQTMMQGLELLAYFRNRAPLDDSGMPKDRFSAEMPDATLATLKIQPSEPRDSAVYFCASGLDLSGTDYNEQFFGPGTRLTVL.

This clonotype was seen a handful of times. The chain joins TRBV9 to TRBJ2-7; the match to TRBD2 covers 12 bases. The CDR3 sequence is 15 residues long. The V and J ends lost 0 bases and 5 bases, in that order; junction bases with no gene match: 3. The germline V gene has CDR1 SGDLS and CDR2 YYNGEE. The DNA of the CDR3 is TGTGCCAGCAGCGTAGCTAGCGGGGGGGCAAACGAGCAGTACGTC. This gives the protein CASSVASGGANEQYV.

The sample holds a few counts of this clonotype. V gene TRBV7-8 combines with J gene TRBJ2-3, with D tentatively TRBD1 (6 bases). The germline V and J ends were trimmed by 4 bases and 2 bases, with 13 bases remaining between them. Germline CDR1 is SGHVS and CDR2 is FQNEAQ. This CDR3 region has 15 residues. CDR3 amino acids: CASSSGTSNTDTQYF. The CDR3 DNA follows: TGTGCCAGCAGCTCAGGGACATCCAACACAGATACGCAGTATTTT.

This clonotype occurred a few times. The chain links TRBV4-1 to TRBJ1-5, with no clear D. The V end was cut by 8 bases, the J end by 5 bases, with 19 bases between. CDR1 MGHRA and CDR2 YSYEKL come from the germline V gene. There are 15 residues in the CDR3. Written as DNA, the CDR3 is TGCGCCAGCGGTTTTTCGGTGGGGAGAGATCAGCCCCAGCATTTT. Translating gives CASGFSVGRDQPQHF.

This clonotype has only a few counts. CDR3 in DNA: TGTGCCAGCAGTTACCCCCCAGAGAGCGATGGAAACACCATATATTTT. Its translation is CASSYPPESDGNTIYF. This chain uses TRBV6-6 with TRBJ1-3; D gene unclear. V lost 2 bases to trimming and J lost 3 bases, with 14 bases between them. The CDR3 is made up of 16 amino acids. Germline V gene sequence: CDR1 MNHNY, CDR2 SVGAGI (reference sequence).

This clonotype was seen more than once but under ten times. The chain combines TRBV20-1 with TRBJ2-3; the D gene is possibly TRBD2 (6 bases). This CDR3 is 14 amino acids long. V lost 4 bases and J lost 5, with 16 bases in between. Germline V gene sequence: CDR1 DFQATT, CDR2 SNEGSKA (reference sequence). The CDR3 spells CSATLMGGRDTQYF. In nucleotides, the CDR3 is TGCAGTGCTACCCTGATGGGGGGTCGAGATACGCAGTATTTT.

The chain has TRBV4-3 and TRBJ2-3; D is unresolved. The length of the CDR3 is 15 residues. Between the trimmed V and J ends, which lost 2 bases and 0 bases, there was a span of 9 bases. Germline V gives CDR1 LGHNA, CDR2 YSLEER. The CDR3 region has the DNA TGCGCCAGCAGCCAAAGTTCTGCGAGCACAGATACGCAGTATTTT. Translation gives CASSQSSASTDTQYF.

This clonotype was seen a few times. V and J are TRBV6-5 and TRBJ1-1; D perhaps matches TRBD1 (5 bases). Germline CDR1 reads MNHEY; CDR2 reads SVGAGI. This CDR3 has 14 residues. Trimming took off 0 bases at V and 3 bases at J, with 8 bases between the two ends. The chain's CDR3 is CASSYSGGHTEAFF. Here the CDR3 DNA reads TGTGCCAGCAGTTACTCGGGGGGTCACACTGAAGCTTTCTTT.

In its sample, this clonotype was seen a few times. The rearrangement uses TRBV5-1 and TRBJ2-5; D gene unclear. The CDR3 contains 13 residues. Germline values: CDR1 SGHRS, CDR2 YFSETQ. Trimming cost V 0 bases and J 2 bases, with 5 bases left between them. The CDR3 sequence: CASSLGTQETQYF. Here the CDR3 DNA reads TGCGCCAGCAGCTTGGGAACGCAAGAGACCCAGTACTTC.

J is TRBJ1-2 and V is TRBV7-9; tentative D call: TRBD1 (6 bases). Trimming left V 5 bases short and J 1 base short, with 14 bases between. This CDR3 comprises 15 residues. Germline CDR1 is SEHNR and CDR2 is FQNEAQ (reference sequence). DNA for the CDR3: TGTGCCAGCAGCCTTAGACAGGCGAGTAACTATGGCTACACCTTC. Translation gives CASSLRQASNYGYTF. Drawing the rest from reference TRBV7-9 and TRBJ1-2, the complete variable domain is DTGVSQNPRHKITKRGQNVTFRCDPISEHNRLYWYRQTLGQGPEFLTYFQNEAQLEKSRLLSDRFSAERPKGSFSTLEIQRTEQGDSAMYLCASSLRQASNYGYTFGSGTRLTVV.

This clonotype was observed a few times. The chain recombines TRBV6-1 with TRBJ2-4; a weak D match, TRBD1 (7 bases). Germline V gene lookup returns CDR1 MNHNS and CDR2 SASEGT. The V end was cut by 2 bases, the J end by 0 bases, with 14 bases between. The CDR3 has 17 amino acids. The CDR3 nucleotides read TGTGCCAGCAGTGAATCAGGGGGGACAATAGCCAAAAACATTCAGTACTTC. Encoded protein: CASSESGGTIAKNIQYF.

The CDR3 DNA is TGCGCCAGCAGCTTGGGAAGCGGGGGGATCTACGAGCAGTACGTC. Protein: CASSLGSGGIYEQYV. The V gene is TRBV5-1, the J gene TRBJ2-7; 9 bases align to TRBD2. The V gene end was trimmed by 0 bases and the J gene end by 3 bases; junction bases not matched to a gene: 4. CDR1 SGHRS and CDR2 YFSETQ come from the germline V gene. This CDR3 contains 15 residues.

This chain uses TRBV15 with TRBJ1-4, with D perhaps TRBD1 (5 bases). V was clipped by 5 bases and J by 7 bases, with 14 bases between them. The CDR3 consists of 14 residues. Per germline, CDR1 LNHNV and CDR2 YYDKDF (reference sequence). CDR3: CATSSETVSEKLFF. The DNA of the CDR3 is TGTGCCACCAGCTCTGAGACAGTTAGTGAAAAACTGTTTTTT. The whole variable domain, filled in from reference TRBV15 and TRBJ1-4, reads DAMVIQNPRYQVTQFGKPVTLSCSQTLNHNVMYWYQQKSSQAPKLLFHYYDKDFNNEADTPDNFQSRRPNTSFCFLDIRSPGLGDTAMYLCATSSETVSEKLFFGSGTQLSVL.

In this sample, this clonotype turned up many times. The CDR3 nucleotides read TGCGCCAGCAGCCAAGATTTAACTGCGGGGGGAAAGGGCTACACCTTC. Its protein is CASSQDLTAGGKGYTF. This chain links TRBV4-3 with TRBJ1-2; D may be TRBD1 (5 bases). The CDR3 has 16 residues. Trimming pared 0 bases from V and 8 bases from J, leaving 19 bases between. The germline CDR1 and CDR2 sequences are LGHNA and YSLEER.

This clonotype was seen ten or more times. The V call is TRBV3-1, the J call TRBJ2-3; D is unresolved. The V and J ends lost 1 base and 6 bases respectively, with 14 bases between them. The CDR3 consists of 15 residues. Germline-derived CDR1 and CDR2 are LGHDT and YNNKEL (reference sequence). CDR3 sequence (DNA): TGTGCCAGCAGCCAAGGAAATCTAGAGACGGATACGCAGTATTTT. Residues: CASSQGNLETDTQYF.

V gene TRBV4-1 combines with J gene TRBJ1-5; the D gene is possibly TRBD1 (6 bases). Germline values: CDR1 MGHRA, CDR2 YSYEKL. V was clipped by 2 bases and J by 1 base, with 15 bases between them. This CDR3 region has 17 residues. CDR3 loop: CASSQRMRQESNQPQHF. DNA for the CDR3: TGCGCCAGCAGCCAAAGGATGCGACAGGAGAGCAATCAGCCCCAGCATTTT.

This clonotype was observed a few times. The chain is built from TRBV12-3 or TRBV12-4 and TRBJ2-3; unclear D gene. CDR3 size: 11 residues. The germline V and J ends were trimmed by 6 bases and 5 bases, with 6 bases remaining between them. CDR3 region: CASRDVDTQYF. The DNA for the CDR3 is TGTGCCAGCAGAGACGTAGATACGCAGTATTTT.

This clonotype was recorded a few times. The rearrangement uses TRBV7-2 and TRBJ2-3; D remains ambiguous. The germline V and J ends were trimmed by 5 bases and 6 bases, with 21 bases remaining between them. Germline values: CDR1 SGHTA, CDR2 FQGNSA. The CDR3 contains 16 residues. CDR3 DNA sequence: TGTGCCAGCAGCCTGCCCGGAGACCCAGCTAGGGATACGCAGTATTTT. Its translation is CASSLPGDPARDTQYF.

This clonotype was found a few times. The chain employs TRBV6-5 and TRBJ2-2, with D perhaps matching TRBD1 or TRBD2 (5 bases each). Trimming left V 0 bases short and J 5 bases short, with 10 bases between. Germline CDR1 is MNHEY and CDR2 is SVGAGI. The CDR3 totals 15 residues. The CDR3 nucleotides read TGTGCCAGCAGTTACTCGGGACGAAGGACCGGGGAGCTGTTTTTT. It translates to CASSYSGRRTGELFF.

This clonotype was seen at least ten times. This sequence joins TRBV12-3 or TRBV12-4 and TRBJ1-5; D perhaps matches TRBD1 (6 bases). The CDR3 extends over 14 amino acids. Trimming took off 7 bases at V and 0 bases at J, with 10 bases between the two ends. This CDR3 is CASTRGDSNQPQHF. The CDR3 bases are TGTGCCAGCACTAGGGGGGATAGCAATCAGCCCCAGCATTTT.

This clonotype was seen many times. The CDR3, as DNA: TGTGCCAGCAGTAAGACTAGCGGGGGGCTCCAGACCCAGTACTTC. Its protein product is CASSKTSGGLQTQYF. The rearrangement joins TRBV12-3 or TRBV12-4 to TRBJ2-5, with 13 bases fitting TRBD2. The CDR3 is made up of 15 amino acids. V dropped 5 bases and J dropped 6; count of bases not matched to a gene: 6.

In this sample, this clonotype turned up a few times. The chain links TRBV6-1 to TRBJ2-1; perhaps D is TRBD1 or TRBD2 (5 bases each). The germline V gene has CDR1 MNHNS and CDR2 SASEGT. Trimming pared 3 bases from V and 6 bases from J, leaving 9 bases between. The CDR3 consists of 13 residues. This chain's CDR3 is CASSEAGSNEQFF. The CDR3 DNA sequence: TGTGCCAGCAGTGAGGCAGGGAGCAATGAGCAGTTCTTC.

This clonotype was recorded at least ten times. This rearrangement joins TRBV7-2 to TRBJ1-4; tentatively, D is TRBD1 (5 bases). The CDR3 runs 12 residues. In germline, CDR1 is SGHTA, CDR2 FQGNSA. V was cut by 5 bases and J by 11 bases, with 12 bases left in between. CDR3 loop: CASSPRGGKLFF. The CDR3 region has the DNA TGTGCCAGCAGCCCGAGGGGTGGGAAACTGTTTTTT.

This clonotype was seen ten or more times. The chain is built from TRBV5-5 and TRBJ2-2, with unresolved D. Germline CDR1 SGHKS, CDR2 YYEKEE (reference sequence). Trimming removed 0 bases from V and 6 bases from J, with 3 bases in between. The CDR3 is made up of 12 amino acids. The CDR3: CASSLAPGELFF. The CDR3, as DNA: TGTGCCAGCAGCTTGGCTCCCGGGGAGCTGTTTTTT.

In this sample, this clonotype turned up many times. The DNA of the CDR3 is TGTGCCACCAGTGATCAGGGGGGCCACAATGAGCAGTTCTTC. Translated: CATSDQGGHNEQFF. The chain uses TRBV24-1 and TRBJ2-1; D might be TRBD1 (7 bases). Germline loops: CDR1 KGHDR, CDR2 SFDVKD. Trimming pared 3 bases from V and 5 bases from J, leaving 10 bases between. This CDR3 is 14 amino acids long.

The chain links TRBV5-6 to TRBJ1-5; 10 bases are a match to TRBD1. The germline gives CDR1 SGHDT, CDR2 YYEEEE. The CDR3 totals 18 residues. V lost 0 bases to trimming and J lost 5 bases; unmatched junction nucleotides: 11. The CDR3 nucleotides are TGTGCCAGCAGCTTGGGGGGACAGGGGTTGATTATGGATCAGCCCCAGCATTTT. It translates to CASSLGGQGLIMDQPQHF.